This is a list of T cell receptor beta chains from one sample in a study of CD8+CD57+ T cells in acquired aplastic anemia. One entry per CDR3 protein results from TCRdb running MiXCR on the reads. Of over 150,000 distinct CDR3 sequences in the sample, 70% to 75% were seen once. The sequencing input was sorted CD4+, CD8+, or CD8+CD57+ T cells (not recorded which) from PBMCs. Receptors were obtained from a human donor with aplastic anemia. CDR3s include the opening cysteine and the closing phenylalanine or tryptophan. Fields, in order: V gene, J gene, D gene, clone size, CDR3 DNA, CDR3 protein. A D gene is named only where the DNA matches it firmly. The size of a clone is reported for some rows only, either as once, few or many, or as a class for expanded clones.

TRBV10-3	TRBJ2-3	TRBD2	.	TGTGCCATCAGTGAAAGAGCGGGAGTCCCAGATACGCAGTATTTT	CAISERAGVPDTQYF
TRBV9	TRBJ2-7	TRBD2	.	TGCGCCAGCAGCCAAGTTCGAAGCGGGGGCGGCTCCGGGGAGCAGTACTTC	CASSQVRSGGGSGEQYF
TRBV9	TRBJ1-5	.	.	TGTGCCAGCAGCGTAGATGCCGGGGGGCGAGGCCAGCCCCAGCATTTT	CASSVDAGGRGQPQHF
TRBV7-2	TRBJ1-5	.	few	TGTGCCAGCAGCTTAGGGAACCCTCAGCCCCAGCATTTT	CASSLGNPQPQHF
TRBV10-3	TRBJ1-1	.	.	TGTGCCATCAGTGATTACGACCGAAACACTGAAGCTTTCTTT	CAISDYDRNTEAFF
TRBV19	TRBJ1-6	TRBD1	.	TGTGCCAGTGCCGACAGGGGAACCCTCCACTTT	CASADRGTLHF
TRBV28	TRBJ2-7	TRBD1	.	TGTGCCAGCAGTTCCCAGGGACAGGGTTCATACGAGCAGTACTTC	CASSSQGQGSYEQYF
TRBV29-1	TRBJ2-2	.	.	TGCAGCGTTGGACAGGCGAACACCGGGGAGCTGTTTTTT	CSVGQANTGELFF
TRBV5-1	TRBJ2-7	.	.	TGCGCCAGCAGCTCACTTCAGTCCTACGAGCAGTACTTC	CASSSLQSYEQYF
TRBV29-1	TRBJ1-2	.	.	TGCAGCGTTGAGTTGGTGAGGTGGGGGGGCTACACCTTC	CSVELVRWGGYTF
TRBV24-1	TRBJ1-1	.	once	TGTGCCACCAGTGATTCGCGGATAGCGAACACTAAAGCTTTCTTT	CATSDSRIANTKAFF
TRBV29-1	TRBJ2-3	TRBD2	.	TGCAGCGTGGGACTAGCGGGAGAGACGCAGTATTTT	CSVGLAGETQYF
TRBV20-1	TRBJ2-7	TRBD1	many	TGCAGTGCTAGGGGGGACAGGGAGACCTACGAGCAGTACTTC	CSARGDRETYEQYF
TRBV9	TRBJ2-1	.	.	TGTGCCAGCAGCGTAGCTACGAGGACAGAGTCCTACAATGAGCAGTTCTTC	CASSVATRTESYNEQFF
TRBV10-3	TRBJ2-7	.	once	TGTGCCATCAAAGACAGCCTTTCTTACGAGCAGTACTTC	CAIKDSLSYEQYF
TRBV11-2	TRBJ2-1	TRBD1	.	TGTGCCAGCAGCTCCTACGCGGGACAGGGTTTTGAGCAGTTCTTC	CASSSYAGQGFEQFF
TRBV9	TRBJ1-2	TRBD1	.	TGTGCCAGCAGCGCGACAGGGATGGGCTATGGCTACACCTTC	CASSATGMGYGYTF
TRBV7-8	TRBJ1-6	.	.	TGTGCCAGCAGCTTTTTCGACAGCGATAATTCACCCCTCCACTTT	CASSFFDSDNSPLHF
TRBV7-7	TRBJ2-7	.	.	TGTGCTAGCAGCCGGGGACACTTAAACTACGAGCAGTACTTC	CASSRGHLNYEQYF
TRBV20-1	TRBJ2-1	.	once	TGCAGTGCTAGAAGGGGCTACAATGAGCAGTTCTTC	CSARRGYNEQFF
TRBV20-1	TRBJ1-5	TRBD1	.	TGCAGTGCCACAGGGGATAGCAATCAGCCCCAGCATTTT	CSATGDSNQPQHF
TRBV7-2	TRBJ1-2	.	.	TGTGCCAGCAGCTTGATGGAGACCAACCCTGGTGGCTACACCTTC	CASSLMETNPGGYTF
TRBV7-3	TRBJ1-1	.	.	TGCGCCCAAGTAAAGGAAAATCCACAATTCACTGAAGCTTTCTTT	CAQVKENPQFTEAFF
TRBV24-1	TRBJ2-1	TRBD1	.	TGTGCCACCAGGGGGACAGGGAGTTACAATGAGCAGTTCTTC	CATRGTGSYNEQFF
TRBV20-1	TRBJ2-1	TRBD2	.	TGCAGTGCTAGAGATTCTAGCGGGAGAGGGTCCTACAATGAGCAGTTCTTC	CSARDSSGRGSYNEQFF
TRBV12-3/TRBV12-4	TRBJ1-1	.	.	TGTGCCAGCGGTAAGACAGGAACGGGGAACACTGAAGCTTTCTTT	CASGKTGTGNTEAFF
TRBV12-3/TRBV12-4	TRBJ1-3	.	.	TGTGCCAGCAGTATAGAGGGGTTCTCTGGAAACACCATATATTTT	CASSIEGFSGNTIYF
TRBV12-3/TRBV12-4	TRBJ2-5	.	.	TGTGCCAGCAGTTTGGAGGGGGGGCAGAGAGAGACCCAGTACTTC	CASSLEGGQRETQYF
TRBV7-2	TRBJ2-3	.	.	TGTGCCAGCAGCTCATACACAGATACGCAGTATTTT	CASSSYTDTQYF
TRBV10-3	TRBJ2-3	TRBD2	.	TGTGCCAGTCAGCGGGGGGGGACTAGCACAGATACGCAGTATTTT	CASQRGGTSTDTQYF
TRBV20-1	TRBJ2-1	.	few	TGCAGTGCTAGTCTGGGTAACGGTGAGCAGTTCTTC	CSASLGNGEQFF
TRBV29-1	TRBJ1-5	TRBD1	.	TGCAGCGTTGCGGGTGGTGGGCAGGGGGTAATTCAGCCCCAGCATTTT	CSVAGGGQGVIQPQHF
TRBV7-2	TRBJ2-7	TRBD1	.	TGTGCCAGCAGCCCCTCCAGGGGGTCGGGGCAGTACTTC	CASSPSRGSGQYF
TRBV19	TRBJ1-5	.	once	TGTGCCAGTAGTATATGGCAGTCAAGCAATCAGCCCCAGCATTTT	CASSIWQSSNQPQHF
TRBV19	TRBJ1-2	.	.	TGTGCCAGTAATACCCCCTCATTCCCCGGACAGAACTATGGCTACACCTTC	CASNTPSFPGQNYGYTF
TRBV20-1	TRBJ2-7	.	few	TGCAGTGCTAGAGAGGGGAACATCTACGAGCAGTACTTC	CSAREGNIYEQYF
TRBV7-8	TRBJ1-1	.	.	TGTGCCAGCAGGGGGACGACAGCTATGAACACTGAAGCTTTCTTT	CASRGTTAMNTEAFF
TRBV20-1	TRBJ2-1	TRBD2	.	TGCAGTGCTTACGTCGGGAGGAGTAGGTACAATGAGCAGTTCTTC	CSAYVGRSRYNEQFF
TRBV4-1	TRBJ1-3	.	.	TGCGCCAGCAGCCAAGACCAGACAGTCTATGGAAACACCATATATTTT	CASSQDQTVYGNTIYF
TRBV7-6	TRBJ1-1	.	.	TGTGCCAGCAGCCCCGACAGCTTTGACATGAACACTGAAGCTTTCTTT	CASSPDSFDMNTEAFF